These T cell receptor beta chains were read from a single sample in a study of immune evolution from preneoplasia to lung adenocarcinoma. Sequenced by immunoSEQ multiplex PCR; TCRdb stores in-frame clones only, minus some. The sample holds fewer than 950 clones, approximately 43% seen once. The specimen sequenced was FFPE normal lung tissue adjacent to the tumor. These receptors all come from a person between 45 and 65 years old with lung adenocarcinoma. CDR3s include the opening cysteine and the closing phenylalanine or tryptophan. D genes are given only for firm matches. Clone size is stated in some rows and not others, as once, few, many or a class when expanded.

clone_size	cdr3_length	v_call	d_call	j_call	cdr3_nt	cdr3_aa
few	15	TRBV19	TRBD1	TRBJ2-5	TGTGCCAGTAAGACAGGGGCCCTTCTCGGGGAGACCCAGTACTTC	CASKTGALLGETQYF
NA	12	TRBV6-6	NA	TRBJ2-3	TGTGCCAGCAGTACGTGGGAGGATACGCAGTATTTT	CASSTWEDTQYF
NA	13	TRBV7-3	NA	TRBJ2-7	TGTGCCAGCAGCTTTGGGTCCCAGTACGAGCAGTACTTC	CASSFGSQYEQYF
NA	14	TRBV5-1	NA	TRBJ2-7	TGCGCCAGCAGCACTGAGACCGGTCAATACGAGCAGTACTTC	CASSTETGQYEQYF
few	15	TRBV6-5	TRBD1	TRBJ1-1	TGTGCCAGCAGTTACTCTCGGACAGGGGCCACTGAAGCTTTCTTT	CASSYSRTGATEAFF
NA	18	TRBV5-4	NA	TRBJ2-2	TGTGCCAGCAGCCCACGGGGAGCTGGGGCGGGGAACACCGGGGAGCTGTTTTTT	CASSPRGAGAGNTGELFF
few	13	TRBV7-8	TRBD1	TRBJ1-2	TGTGCCAGCAGCTTACAGGGGGCGTATGGCTACACCTTC	CASSLQGAYGYTF
few	15	TRBV7-2	TRBD2	TRBJ2-1	TGTGCCAGCAGACCGACTAGCGGGGGTTACAATGAGCAGTTCTTC	CASRPTSGGYNEQFF
NA	12	TRBV30	NA	TRBJ1-4	TGTGCCTGCCTTAGGTACAATGAAAAACTGTTTTTT	CACLRYNEKLFF
NA	14	TRBV7-9	TRBD1	TRBJ1-2	TGTGCCAGCAGCTTAGGACAGGGTCCCACGGGCTACACCTTC	CASSLGQGPTGYTF
NA	15	TRBV4-2	NA	TRBJ2-7	TGTGCCAGCAGCCAAGATGAGGGGTCTTCCTACGAGCAGTACTTC	CASSQDEGSSYEQYF
large	18	TRBV28	NA	TRBJ2-7	TGTGCCAGCAGCACTCCCAGAGGACGGAGGGAAAATACCTACGAGCAGTACTTC	CASSTPRGRRENTYEQYF
NA	15	TRBV27	TRBD2	TRBJ2-3	TGTGCCAGCAGTAGGCGGGGGTCGCGCGCAGATACGCAGTATTTT	CASSRRGSRADTQYF
NA	15	TRBV5-1	TRBD1	TRBJ1-4	TGCGCCAGCAGCTTGGACAGGGGTTCGGGAGAAAAACTGTTTTTT	CASSLDRGSGEKLFF
once	14	TRBV23-1	NA	TRBJ1-2	TGCGCCAGCAGTCAACGGGCAGGGACACCTCCCTACACCTTC	CASSQRAGTPPYTF
once	11	TRBV20-1	NA	TRBJ2-1	TGCAGTGCTAACAGTTTCCATGAGCAGTTCTTC	CSANSFHEQFF
few	12	TRBV11-1	NA	TRBJ1-1	TGTGCCAGCAGCTTAGGGCAGGTTGAAGCTTTCTTT	CASSLGQVEAFF
NA	17	TRBV5-8	NA	TRBJ1-3	TGTGCCAGCAGCCAAGACGCCGACAGTAGCTCTGGAAACACCATATATTTT	CASSQDADSSSGNTIYF
few	14	TRBV5-4	NA	TRBJ2-1	TGTGCCAGCAGCTCCCTGCGTTTTGGCAATGAGCAGTTCTTC	CASSSLRFGNEQFF
NA	17	TRBV9	NA	TRBJ2-7	TGTGCCAGCAGCCCCGGAGGTGTGGCAGTTGCTTCCTACGAGCAGTACTTC	CASSPGGVAVASYEQYF
NA	16	TRBV4-2	TRBD2	TRBJ2-5	TGTGCCAGCAGCGGTACTAGCGGGAGGGGGGGAGAGACCCAGTACTTC	CASSGTSGRGGETQYF
NA	14	TRBV13	NA	TRBJ2-7	TGTGCCAGCAGCTCATCCGGACCGGCCTACGAGCAGTACTTC	CASSSSGPAYEQYF
NA	11	TRBV6-5	NA	TRBJ1-3	TGTGCCAGCAGTACTGGAAACACCATATATTTT	CASSTGNTIYF
NA	15	TRBV28	NA	TRBJ2-1	TGTGCCAGCAGTAAAGGTCGAGCCCGCTCCAATGAGCAGTTCTTC	CASSKGRARSNEQFF
few	15	TRBV5-4	NA	TRBJ2-7	TGTGCCAGCAGCTTCCGGGAGAAGCTAGGAAACGAGCAGTACTTC	CASSFREKLGNEQYF
few	15	TRBV19	TRBD1	TRBJ2-2	TGTGCCAGTACGAGGACAGGGCTGGACCCCGGGGAGCTGTTTTTT	CASTRTGLDPGELFF
NA	13	TRBV19	NA	TRBJ2-1	TGTGCCAGTAGTTTGTCTAGGTACAATGAGCAGTTCTTC	CASSLSRYNEQFF
NA	13	TRBV28	NA	TRBJ1-5	TGTGCCAGCAGGATCGGGACTTATCAGCCCCAGCATTTT	CASRIGTYQPQHF
few	17	TRBV30	NA	TRBJ2-1	TGTGCCTGGAGTGTACTATGGGGCAGCGGGCGCCTCAATGAGCAGTTCTTC	CAWSVLWGSGRLNEQFF
few	14	TRBV7-2	TRBD1	TRBJ2-7	TGTGCCAGCAGCCGCAGGGGGCACTCCTACGAGCAGTACTTC	CASSRRGHSYEQYF
NA	12	TRBV30	NA	TRBJ1-5	TGTGCCTGGAGCCAGAGGGGTCAGCCCCAGCATTTT	CAWSQRGQPQHF
few	15	TRBV19	NA	TRBJ2-3	TGTGCCAGTAGTATTTTTGGGGGCAGCACAGATACGCAGTATTTT	CASSIFGGSTDTQYF
NA	13	TRBV7-8	TRBD2	TRBJ2-7	TGTGCCAGCAGCTTAAGGGACTACTACGAGCAGTACTTC	CASSLRDYYEQYF
few	11	TRBV25-1	NA	TRBJ2-7	TGTGCCAGCAGTGACTCCTACGAGCAGTACTTC	CASSDSYEQYF
NA	16	TRBV2	TRBD2	TRBJ2-1	TGTGCCAGCAGTGAAAGCGGAGCGGGAGGGAGGAATGAGCAGTTCTTC	CASSESGAGGRNEQFF
NA	15	TRBV4-3	NA	TRBJ2-1	TGCGCCAGCAGCCAGGTGGGGAGTAGGTACAATGAGCAGTTCTTC	CASSQVGSRYNEQFF
few	13	TRBV11-1	NA	TRBJ1-1	TGTGCCAGCAGCTACACAGGGTCCACTGAAGCTTTCTTT	CASSYTGSTEAFF
NA	14	TRBV2	NA	TRBJ2-5	TGTGCCAGCAGTGAATGGTCTAGCTTAGAGACCCAGTACTTC	CASSEWSSLETQYF
few	15	TRBV2	NA	TRBJ2-2	TGTGCCAGCAGTTTGGACCAGACGGGCACCGGGGAGCTGTTTTTT	CASSLDQTGTGELFF
NA	16	TRBV7-2	TRBD1	TRBJ1-1	TGTGCCAGCTCGAGCTTAGTTGGACAGGGGATTACTGAAGCTTTCTTT	CASSSLVGQGITEAFF
NA	15	TRBV4-2	TRBD1	TRBJ1-1	TGTGCCAGCAGCCAACCGGGACAGGGGAACACTGAAGCTTTCTTT	CASSQPGQGNTEAFF
NA	14	TRBV25-1	NA	TRBJ1-4	TGTGCCAGCAGTGGGGACCTACTGGAGGAAAAACTGTTTTTT	CASSGDLLEEKLFF
few	14	TRBV28	TRBD1	TRBJ1-2	TGTGCCAGCAGTAGGGACAGGGCGTACTATGGCTACACCTTC	CASSRDRAYYGYTF